A selection of T cell receptor beta chains follows, all from one sample in a study of OX40 agonist ivuxolimab in advanced cancers. Some clones are missing from TCRdb's copy, which holds only in-frame ones; the method was immunoSEQ multiplex PCR. The table records about 99,000 clones, approximately 94% of them present only once. The sample was CD4+ or CD8+ T cells sorted from blood, taken in a trial of the OX40 agonist ivuxolimab. The source is an adult with an advanced solid tumor such as melanoma, head and neck, liver or kidney cancer. The CDR3 runs from the conserved cysteine through the conserved F or W. Each record gives: V gene, clone size, D gene, J gene, CDR3 DNA, CDR3 protein. D genes are given only for firm matches. Clone size appears in some rows only: once, few, many, or a class for an expanded clone.

v_call: TRBV2; clone_size: NA; d_call: NA; j_call: TRBJ2-1; cdr3_nt: TGTGCCAGCTTTGGGCTAGATAGTGAGCAGTTCTTC; cdr3_aa: CASFGLDSEQFF
v_call: TRBV28; clone_size: NA; d_call: NA; j_call: TRBJ2-7; cdr3_nt: TGTGCCAGCAGTTCTGGGGACTACGAGCAGTACTTC; cdr3_aa: CASSSGDYEQYF
v_call: TRBV13; clone_size: NA; d_call: TRBD2; j_call: TRBJ2-2; cdr3_nt: TGTGCCAGCAGCTTAGGCCGGGAGGGGTCCACCGGGGAGCTGTTTTTT; cdr3_aa: CASSLGREGSTGELFF
v_call: TRBV7-7; clone_size: NA; d_call: NA; j_call: TRBJ1-3; cdr3_nt: TGTGCCAGCAGCTTAGGACGGAGCTCTGGAAACACCATATATTTT; cdr3_aa: CASSLGRSSGNTIYF
v_call: TRBV19; clone_size: NA; d_call: NA; j_call: TRBJ1-1; cdr3_nt: TGTGCCAGTAGTATCGGGGGGTTCACTGAAGCTTTCTTT; cdr3_aa: CASSIGGFTEAFF
v_call: TRBV5-4; clone_size: NA; d_call: NA; j_call: TRBJ1-1; cdr3_nt: TGTGCCAGCAGCGGAGGGGGCACTGAAGCTTTCTTT; cdr3_aa: CASSGGGTEAFF
v_call: TRBV6-5; clone_size: NA; d_call: NA; j_call: TRBJ2-7; cdr3_nt: TGTGCCAGCAGTTACTCGGGTGGATCGTCCTACGAGCAGTACTTC; cdr3_aa: CASSYSGGSSYEQYF
v_call: TRBV9; clone_size: NA; d_call: NA; j_call: TRBJ2-3; cdr3_nt: TGTGCCAGCAGTGGGGCAGCAACCTCCACAGATACGCAGTATTTT; cdr3_aa: CASSGAATSTDTQYF
v_call: TRBV19; clone_size: once; d_call: NA; j_call: TRBJ1-5; cdr3_nt: TGTGCCAGTAGTCCGGGTTTATGGGATAGCAATCAGCCCCAGCATTTT; cdr3_aa: CASSPGLWDSNQPQHF
v_call: TRBV28; clone_size: NA; d_call: NA; j_call: TRBJ2-7; cdr3_nt: TGTGCCAGCAGTTTGGGTTCCTACGAGCAGTACTTC; cdr3_aa: CASSLGSYEQYF
v_call: TRBV6-5; clone_size: once; d_call: NA; j_call: TRBJ2-7; cdr3_nt: TGTGCCAGCAGTTACTCATCTGACTACGAGCAGTACTTC; cdr3_aa: CASSYSSDYEQYF
v_call: TRBV5-6; clone_size: NA; d_call: TRBD2; j_call: TRBJ2-3; cdr3_nt: TGTGCCAGCAGCTTACTAGCGGGAGAGGATACGCAGTATTTT; cdr3_aa: CASSLLAGEDTQYF
v_call: TRBV28; clone_size: NA; d_call: NA; j_call: TRBJ2-7; cdr3_nt: TGTGCCAGCAGTTTAGGGGGGGGGCGCGAGCAGTACTTC; cdr3_aa: CASSLGGGREQYF
v_call: TRBV6-6; clone_size: NA; d_call: NA; j_call: TRBJ1-1; cdr3_nt: TGTGCCAGCAGTTACTCAGGGATCACTGAAGCTTTCTTT; cdr3_aa: CASSYSGITEAFF
v_call: TRBV4-3; clone_size: NA; d_call: NA; j_call: TRBJ1-2; cdr3_nt: TGCGCCAGCAGCCAAGGGTTCAGGGCGGATGGCTACACCTTC; cdr3_aa: CASSQGFRADGYTF
v_call: TRBV28; clone_size: NA; d_call: NA; j_call: TRBJ2-1; cdr3_nt: TGTGCCAGCAGTTTACCCCACAATGAGCAGTTCTTC; cdr3_aa: CASSLPHNEQFF
v_call: TRBV27; clone_size: NA; d_call: NA; j_call: TRBJ2-3; cdr3_nt: TGTGCCAGCATTGCCCGACAGACGCATAGCACAGATACGCAGTATTTT; cdr3_aa: CASIARQTHSTDTQYF
v_call: TRBV6-5; clone_size: NA; d_call: TRBD2; j_call: TRBJ2-7; cdr3_nt: TGTGCCAGCAGTTCGGAAGGACTAGGCTACGAGCAGTACTTC; cdr3_aa: CASSSEGLGYEQYF
v_call: TRBV28; clone_size: NA; d_call: TRBD1; j_call: TRBJ2-7; cdr3_nt: TGTGCCAGCAGTTCGGGACAGGGGGGCTCCGAGCAGTACTTC; cdr3_aa: CASSSGQGGSEQYF
v_call: TRBV12-5; clone_size: NA; d_call: NA; j_call: TRBJ1-1; cdr3_nt: TGTGCTAGTGGCACTACGGGGGAGGCCATGAACACTGAAGCTTTCTTT; cdr3_aa: CASGTTGEAMNTEAFF
v_call: TRBV9; clone_size: NA; d_call: NA; j_call: TRBJ1-1; cdr3_nt: TGTGCCAGCAGCGTAGAGGACCTTTCTCCGAACACTGAAGCTTTCTTT; cdr3_aa: CASSVEDLSPNTEAFF
v_call: TRBV7-3; clone_size: NA; d_call: TRBD2; j_call: TRBJ2-1; cdr3_nt: TGTGCCAGCAGCTTACATCCTAGCGGGGACCTCGATGAGCAGTTCTTC; cdr3_aa: CASSLHPSGDLDEQFF
v_call: TRBV10-1; clone_size: NA; d_call: NA; j_call: TRBJ1-1; cdr3_nt: TGCGCCAGCAGTCCGGGACCCGGGGGATTGAACACTGAAGCTTTCTTT; cdr3_aa: CASSPGPGGLNTEAFF
v_call: TRBV19; clone_size: NA; d_call: TRBD1; j_call: TRBJ1-5; cdr3_nt: TGTGCCAGTAGTATTCAGGGGGCAAGCAATCAGCCCCAGCATTTT; cdr3_aa: CASSIQGASNQPQHF
v_call: TRBV6-4; clone_size: once; d_call: TRBD1; j_call: TRBJ1-1; cdr3_nt: TGTGCCAGCAGTGACGGGACAGGTTTTGATTTT; cdr3_aa: CASSDGTGFDF
v_call: TRBV6-5; clone_size: NA; d_call: TRBD2; j_call: TRBJ2-7; cdr3_nt: TGTGCCAGCAGCCCGGGGGGTCTAGAGCAGTACTTC; cdr3_aa: CASSPGGLEQYF
v_call: TRBV6-5; clone_size: once; d_call: TRBD2; j_call: TRBJ2-5; cdr3_nt: TGTGCCAGCAGTTTGACCGGGACTAGCGGTGCGGAGACCCAGTACTTC; cdr3_aa: CASSLTGTSGAETQYF